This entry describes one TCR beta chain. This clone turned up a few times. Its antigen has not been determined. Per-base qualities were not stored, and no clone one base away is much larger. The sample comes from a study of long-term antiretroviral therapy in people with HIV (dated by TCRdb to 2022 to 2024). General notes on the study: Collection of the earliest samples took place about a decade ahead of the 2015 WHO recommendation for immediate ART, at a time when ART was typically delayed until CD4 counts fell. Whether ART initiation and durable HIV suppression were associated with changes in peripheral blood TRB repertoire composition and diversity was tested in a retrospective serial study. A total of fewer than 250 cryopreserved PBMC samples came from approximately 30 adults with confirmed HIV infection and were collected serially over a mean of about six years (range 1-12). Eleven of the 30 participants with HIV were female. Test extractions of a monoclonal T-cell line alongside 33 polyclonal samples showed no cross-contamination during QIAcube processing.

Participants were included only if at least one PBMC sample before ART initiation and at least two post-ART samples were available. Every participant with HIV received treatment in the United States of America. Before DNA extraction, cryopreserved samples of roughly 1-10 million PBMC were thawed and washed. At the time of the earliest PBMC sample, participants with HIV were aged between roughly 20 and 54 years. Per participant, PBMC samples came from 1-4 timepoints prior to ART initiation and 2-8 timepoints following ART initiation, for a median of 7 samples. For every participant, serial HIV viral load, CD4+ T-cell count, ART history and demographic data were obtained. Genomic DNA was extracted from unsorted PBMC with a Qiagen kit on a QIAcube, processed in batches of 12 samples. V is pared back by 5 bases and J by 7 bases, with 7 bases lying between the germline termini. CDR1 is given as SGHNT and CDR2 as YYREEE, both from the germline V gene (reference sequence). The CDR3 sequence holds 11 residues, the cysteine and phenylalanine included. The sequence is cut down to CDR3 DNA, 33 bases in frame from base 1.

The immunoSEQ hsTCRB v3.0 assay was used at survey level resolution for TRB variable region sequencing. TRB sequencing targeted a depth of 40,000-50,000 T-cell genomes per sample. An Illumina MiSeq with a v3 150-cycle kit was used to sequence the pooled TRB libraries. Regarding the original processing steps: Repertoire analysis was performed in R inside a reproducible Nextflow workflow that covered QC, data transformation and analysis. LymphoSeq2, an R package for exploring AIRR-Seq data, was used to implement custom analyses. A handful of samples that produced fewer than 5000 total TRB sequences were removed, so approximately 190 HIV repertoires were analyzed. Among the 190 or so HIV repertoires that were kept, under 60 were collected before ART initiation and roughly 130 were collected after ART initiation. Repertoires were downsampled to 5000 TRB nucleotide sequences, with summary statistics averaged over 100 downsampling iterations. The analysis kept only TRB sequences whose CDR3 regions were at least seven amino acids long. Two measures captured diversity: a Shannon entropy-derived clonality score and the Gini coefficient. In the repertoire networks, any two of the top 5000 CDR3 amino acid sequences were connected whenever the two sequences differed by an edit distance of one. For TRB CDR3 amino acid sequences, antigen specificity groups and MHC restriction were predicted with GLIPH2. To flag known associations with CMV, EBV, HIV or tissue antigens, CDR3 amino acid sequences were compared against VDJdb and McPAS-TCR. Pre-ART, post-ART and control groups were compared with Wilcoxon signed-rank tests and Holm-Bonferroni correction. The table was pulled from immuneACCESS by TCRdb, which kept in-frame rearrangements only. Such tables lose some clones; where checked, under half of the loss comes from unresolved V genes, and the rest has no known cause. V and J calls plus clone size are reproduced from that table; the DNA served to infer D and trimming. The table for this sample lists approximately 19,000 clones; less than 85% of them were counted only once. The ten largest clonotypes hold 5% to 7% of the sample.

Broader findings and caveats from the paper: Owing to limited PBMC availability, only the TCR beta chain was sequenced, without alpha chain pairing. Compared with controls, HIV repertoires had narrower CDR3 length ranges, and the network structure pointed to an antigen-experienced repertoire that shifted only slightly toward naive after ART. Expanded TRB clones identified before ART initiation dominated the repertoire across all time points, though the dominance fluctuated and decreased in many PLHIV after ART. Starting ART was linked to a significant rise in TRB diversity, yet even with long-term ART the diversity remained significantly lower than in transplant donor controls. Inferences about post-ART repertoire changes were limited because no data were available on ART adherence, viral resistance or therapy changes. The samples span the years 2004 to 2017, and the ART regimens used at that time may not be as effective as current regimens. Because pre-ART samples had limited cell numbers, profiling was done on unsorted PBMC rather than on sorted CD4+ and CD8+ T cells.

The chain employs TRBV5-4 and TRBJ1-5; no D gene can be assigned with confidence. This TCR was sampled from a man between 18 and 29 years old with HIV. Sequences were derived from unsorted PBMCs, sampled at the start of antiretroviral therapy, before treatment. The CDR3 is CASRPLQPQHF. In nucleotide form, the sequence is TGTGCCAGCAGGCCACTCCAGCCCCAGCATTTT. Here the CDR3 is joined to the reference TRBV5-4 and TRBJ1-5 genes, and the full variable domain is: ETGVTQSPTHLIKTRGQQVTLRCSSQSGHNTVSWYQQALGQGPQFIFQYYREEENGRGNFPPRFSGLQFPNYSSELNVNALELDDSALYLCASRPLQPQHFGDGTRLSIL.